The rows below give T cell receptor beta chains drawn from one sample of a study of technical replicates of blood from several donors. Assay used: immunoSEQ multiplex PCR; TCRdb lists only in-frame clones, some missing. The sample consists of about 76,000 clones, 90% to 95% of them appearing once. What was sequenced was T cells isolated from PBMCs. These receptors all come from a human donor in good health. Each CDR3 is given with its conserved first and last residue. D genes are given only for firm matches. Expanded clones are given a class, and other clones once, few, many or no size at all.

V	D	J	size	DNA	CDR3
TRBV28	.	TRBJ1-5	.	TGTGCCAGCAGTTTAGTAGTTAGCAATCAGCCTCAGCATTTT	CASSLVVSNQPQHF
TRBV7-6	TRBD1	TRBJ1-2	.	TGTGCCAGCAGCTTATCACCGGGACAGGGACCTGGCTACACCTTC	CASSLSPGQGPGYTF
TRBV11-3	.	TRBJ2-3	.	TGTGCCAGCAGCCTCCTCTTAGTATACAGCACAGATACGCAGTATTTT	CASSLLLVYSTDTQYF
TRBV5-1	.	TRBJ1-1	few	TGCGCCAGCAGCTTGACGGAGATGAACACTGAAGCTTTCTTT	CASSLTEMNTEAFF
TRBV27	.	TRBJ2-7	.	TGTGCCAGCAGTCCCTTCGAGGAACCCTACGAGCAGTACTTC	CASSPFEEPYEQYF
TRBV14	TRBD2	TRBJ2-7	.	TGTGCCAGCAGCCACCTTAGCGGGAGCTCCTACGAGCAGTACTTC	CASSHLSGSSYEQYF
TRBV7-3	TRBD2	TRBJ2-7	.	TGTGCCAGCAGCTTACTAGCGGGACCCCACTACGAGCAGTACTTC	CASSLLAGPHYEQYF
TRBV9	.	TRBJ2-5	.	TGTGCCAGCAGCGTTTTCGTGGACACGAAGACCCAGTACTTC	CASSVFVDTKTQYF
TRBV19	TRBD2	TRBJ2-2	.	TGTGCCAGTAGTATGGGACTAGCGGGAATCGGGGAGCTGTTTTTT	CASSMGLAGIGELFF
TRBV25-1	TRBD2	TRBJ2-3	.	TGTGCCAGCGGCCGCCTAGCGCGGGAGCGGGATACGCAGTATTTT	CASGRLARERDTQYF
TRBV20-1	.	TRBJ2-7	.	TGCAGTGCTAGTAACGAGCAGTACTTC	CSASNEQYF
TRBV18	TRBD1	TRBJ2-7	.	TGTGCCAGCTCACCACAAACAGGGGGGAGCTCCTACGAGCAGTACTTC	CASSPQTGGSSYEQYF
TRBV5-1	.	TRBJ2-7	.	TGCGCCAGCAGCTTGGAGATGGGAGCCGAGCAGTACTTC	CASSLEMGAEQYF
TRBV11-3	.	TRBJ2-1	.	TGTGCCAGCAGCTTTGGGGGGGGCAGAAACAATGAGCAGTTCTTC	CASSFGGGRNNEQFF
TRBV9	.	TRBJ1-1	few	TGTGCCAGCAGCGTAGGGCATACCACTGAAGCTTTCTTT	CASSVGHTTEAFF
TRBV30	TRBD2	TRBJ2-1	.	TGTGCCTGGAGTGTACTCCTTCGGGCGGGAGGATTCTACAATGAGCAGTTCTTC	CAWSVLLRAGGFYNEQFF
TRBV11-2	TRBD1	TRBJ1-5	.	TGTGCCAGCAGCTTGGACAGGGACCAGCCCCAGCATTTT	CASSLDRDQPQHF
TRBV5-3	TRBD1	TRBJ1-4	.	TGTGCCAGAAGTCTACAGGGGCACGGAGTTGCAACTAATGAAAAACTGTTTTTT	CARSLQGHGVATNEKLFF
TRBV7-9	.	TRBJ1-1	.	TGTGCCAGCAGCTTGTCACACCTTGAAGCTTTCTTT	CASSLSHLEAFF
TRBV30	.	TRBJ1-3	.	TGTGCCTGGAGGCTTCGAGGAACTGGAAACACCATATATTTT	CAWRLRGTGNTIYF
TRBV19	.	TRBJ2-5	.	TGTGCCAGTAGTATCTGGTCGGGTTGGGCGGACAGCAAAGAGACCCAGTACTTC	CASSIWSGWADSKETQYF
TRBV4-1	.	TRBJ1-2	.	TGCGCCAGCAGCCCGCTTACAGGGCGGGACTATGGCTACACCTTC	CASSPLTGRDYGYTF
TRBV6-5	TRBD2	TRBJ2-7	.	TGTGCCAGCAGCCGAAGCGGGAGTGGGTCCTACGAGCAGTACTTC	CASSRSGSGSYEQYF
TRBV7-2	TRBD1	TRBJ1-2	.	TGTGCCAGCAGCCACACGATTGAAAGGACAGGTTTCTATGGCTACACCTTC	CASSHTIERTGFYGYTF
TRBV9	.	TRBJ1-1	.	TGTGCCAGCAGCGTAGAGGGCGGGGATGAAGCTTTCTTT	CASSVEGGDEAFF
TRBV18	.	TRBJ2-1	.	TGTGCCAGCTCACCGGGAGTCGGCGATGAGCAGTTCTTC	CASSPGVGDEQFF
TRBV7-3	TRBD2	TRBJ2-7	.	TGTGCCAGCAGCCCCGAGGGACTAGCGGAGCAGTACTTC	CASSPEGLAEQYF
TRBV18	TRBD1	TRBJ2-4	.	TGTGCCAGCTCACGGGGACAGGAAGACATTCAGTACTTC	CASSRGQEDIQYF
TRBV7-6	.	TRBJ2-3	.	TGTGCCAGCAGCTTAGGGAGAGGGGATACGCAGTATTTT	CASSLGRGDTQYF
TRBV9	.	TRBJ2-1	.	TGTGCCAGCAGCGTATCGGACTACCATGAGCAGTTCTTC	CASSVSDYHEQFF
TRBV7-2	.	TRBJ1-4	.	TGTGCCAGCAGCCCCCTTATTAGTGCAACTAATGAAAAACTGTTTTTT	CASSPLISATNEKLFF
TRBV9	TRBD2	TRBJ2-7	.	TGTGCCAGCAGCACGGAACTAGCGGGATTCTACGAGCAGTACTTC	CASSTELAGFYEQYF
TRBV9	.	TRBJ2-3	.	TGTGCCAGCAGCACCCTACGGGTTTTCACAGATACGCAGTATTTT	CASSTLRVFTDTQYF
TRBV11-2	.	TRBJ2-3	.	TGTGCCAGCAGCCCTAGAGGGGGGGGATCAGATACGCAGTATTTT	CASSPRGGGSDTQYF
TRBV5-1	.	TRBJ2-2	once	TGCGCCAGCAGCTTGGAAGTCGGTCGGGAGCTGTTTTTT	CASSLEVGRELFF
TRBV9	TRBD2	TRBJ2-1	.	TGTGCCAGCAGTCTCTTAGCGGGAGGGAAGGGTGAGCAGTTCTTC	CASSLLAGGKGEQFF
TRBV11-2	.	TRBJ1-1	.	TGTGCCAGCAGCTTAGATGGCCCCCAGCGGGCTCAACTTCAAAACGCTGAAGCTTTCTTT	CASSLDGPQRAQLQNAEAFF
TRBV9	.	TRBJ2-3	.	TGTGCCAGCAGCGAACTAGATCCAGATACGCAGTATTTT	CASSELDPDTQYF
TRBV5-8	TRBD1	TRBJ1-2	.	TGTGCCAGCGGACAGGGATTGGACTACACCTTC	CASGQGLDYTF
TRBV6-5	.	TRBJ1-1	.	TGTGCCAGCAGTTACAGCCGGGGGAACACTGAAGCTTTCTTT	CASSYSRGNTEAFF
TRBV4-2	TRBD1	TRBJ2-4	.	TGTGCCAGCAGCCAAACCAGCGCCGGGACAGGGGGCGGGGGCATTCAGTACTTC	CASSQTSAGTGGGGIQYF
TRBV6-6	TRBD1	TRBJ2-3	.	TGTGCCAGCTGTCAGGGGGCGCACCAAGATACGCAGTATTTT	CASCQGAHQDTQYF
TRBV5-1	.	TRBJ2-7	.	TGCGCCAGCGCCGCCAGTGATGGTTACTACGAGCAGTACTTC	CASAASDGYYEQYF
TRBV19	.	TRBJ2-7	.	TGTGCCAGTAGTATGGAGTGGACAACCTCCTACGAGCAGTACTTC	CASSMEWTTSYEQYF
TRBV6-1	.	TRBJ2-1	once	TGTGCCAGCTTACTGACCGGACTTGACAATGAGCAGTTCTTC	CASLLTGLDNEQFF
TRBV30	TRBD1	TRBJ2-7	.	TGTGCCTGGAGTGTACAAAGAGGACAGGGAAGCTACGAGCAGTACTTC	CAWSVQRGQGSYEQYF
TRBV11-2	TRBD2	TRBJ2-3	.	TGTGCCAGCAGCTTCGCTAGCGGAAAAGATACGCAGTATTTT	CASSFASGKDTQYF
TRBV23-1	TRBD1	TRBJ2-4	.	TGCGCCAGCAGTCCTGCCGGGACAGCTACCACGCCACTAGCCAAAAACATTCAGTACTTC	CASSPAGTATTPLAKNIQYF
TRBV4-3	TRBD2	TRBJ2-7	.	TGCGCCAGCAGCCAAGGACTAGCGGGAGGGAGCTCCTACGAGCAGTACTTC	CASSQGLAGGSSYEQYF
TRBV7-8	.	TRBJ1-3	.	TGTGCCAGCAGCTTATTGACAAACGGAAACACCATATATTTT	CASSLLTNGNTIYF
TRBV11-3	TRBD2	TRBJ2-7	.	TGTGCCAGCCGGGGGGAGTCCTACGAGCAGTACTTC	CASRGESYEQYF
TRBV11-3	TRBD1	TRBJ2-7	.	TGTGCCAGCAGTGAGGACAGGGTCCTACCTCAGTACTTC	CASSEDRVLPQYF
TRBV27	TRBD1	TRBJ1-1	.	TGTGCCAGCAGTTCGACAGGGGGCATGAACACTGAAGCTTTCTTT	CASSSTGGMNTEAFF
TRBV10-3	.	TRBJ2-7	once	TGTGCCATCAGCGGGAGTCTGGGCTCCTACGAGCAGTACTTC	CAISGSLGSYEQYF
TRBV5-3	.	TRBJ2-4	.	TGTGCCAGCTCTTTTCGGGCCAAAAACATTCAGTACTTC	CASSFRAKNIQYF
TRBV7-9	.	TRBJ1-1	.	TGTGCCAGCAGCGCCCGGGCAGAGGGCACTGAAGCTTTCTTT	CASSARAEGTEAFF
TRBV5-1	.	TRBJ2-2	.	TGCGCCAGCAGCCTTGCGAACACCGGGGAGCTGTTTTTT	CASSLANTGELFF